The entry below describes one T cell receptor (beta chain). What it binds is not known. This record belongs to a study of T cell responses to AZD1222 COVID-19 vaccine. General study findings and limits: Dominant at 160-218 and 743-854, vaccine-associated CD4 TCRs also spanned spike.

Sequencing was performed with immunoSEQ multiplex PCR; in TCRdb, only in-frame clones are kept and a portion is missing. The sample contains over 75,000 clones, over 85% of which appear only once. From germline, CDR1 is MNHEY and CDR2 SVGAGI. The CDR3 spans 12 residues. Deletions cut 5 bases from V and 12 bases from J, with 17 bases between. This sequence was found in an adult in good health. The sample here was peripheral blood, taken on day 0 of AZD1222 vaccination. The V call is TRBV6-5, the J call TRBJ2-7; no reliable D call. DNA for the CDR3: TGTGCCAGCAGTCCCGGTAGGAGTCGGCGGTACTTC. Translating gives CASSPGRSRRYF.